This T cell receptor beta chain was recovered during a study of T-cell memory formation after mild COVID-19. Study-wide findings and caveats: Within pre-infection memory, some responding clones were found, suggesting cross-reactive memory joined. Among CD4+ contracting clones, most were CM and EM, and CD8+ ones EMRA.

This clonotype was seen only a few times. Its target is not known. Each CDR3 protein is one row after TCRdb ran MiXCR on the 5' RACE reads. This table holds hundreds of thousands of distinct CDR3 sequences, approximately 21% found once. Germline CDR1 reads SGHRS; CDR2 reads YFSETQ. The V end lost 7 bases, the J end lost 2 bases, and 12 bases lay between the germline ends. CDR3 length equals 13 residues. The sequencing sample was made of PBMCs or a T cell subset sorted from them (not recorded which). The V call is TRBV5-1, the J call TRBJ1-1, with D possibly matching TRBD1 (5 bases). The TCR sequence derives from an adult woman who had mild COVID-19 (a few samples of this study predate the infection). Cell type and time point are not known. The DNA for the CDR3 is TGCGCCAGCGGCCCATGGGACAACACTGAAGCTTTCTTT. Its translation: CASGPWDNTEAFF.